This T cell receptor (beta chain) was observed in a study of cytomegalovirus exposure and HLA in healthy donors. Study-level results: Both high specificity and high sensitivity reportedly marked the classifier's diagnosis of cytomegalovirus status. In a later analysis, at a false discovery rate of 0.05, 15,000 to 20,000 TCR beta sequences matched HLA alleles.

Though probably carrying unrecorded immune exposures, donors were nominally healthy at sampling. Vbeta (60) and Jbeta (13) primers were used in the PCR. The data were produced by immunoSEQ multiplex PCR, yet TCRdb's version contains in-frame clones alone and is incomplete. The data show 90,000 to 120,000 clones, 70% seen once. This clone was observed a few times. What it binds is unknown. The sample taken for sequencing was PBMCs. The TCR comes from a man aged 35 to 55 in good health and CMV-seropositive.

The CDR3 reads CASGIRQGLDTQPQHF. The CDR3 region has the DNA TGTGCCAGCGGGATCAGACAGGGATTAGATACCCAGCCCCAGCATTTT. This rearrangement joins TRBV28 to TRBJ1-5; 7 bases align to TRBD1. Per germline, CDR1 MDHEN and CDR2 SYDVKM. V shed 8 bases and J 7 bases; nucleotides not matched to a gene: 17. The CDR3 extends over 16 amino acids.